One TCR beta chain is described in this entry. Its antigen remains unknown. This sample stems from a study of T-cell reconstitution after alpha-beta-depleted transplantation in children. Preparation of the TCRbeta library involved a method that used unique molecular identifiers. One entry per CDR3 protein results from TCRdb running MiXCR on the PCR reads. The sample lists about 500,000 distinct CDR3 sequences, over 9.5% occurring once. In germline, CDR1 is SGHNT, CDR2 YENEEA. With 5 bases removed from V and 1 base from J, the gap between germline ends came to 14 bases. The CDR3 consists of 15 residues. General study results and limits: From surviving recipient T cells and thymic progenitors came the high day-60 TCRbeta diversity observed in some patients. After transplant, at about two months, alpha-beta T cells were reportedly derived from several hundred expanded graft clones. Most T-cell counts and diversity one year after the transplant came from T cells that were newly produced.

Sequenced material: PBMCs, mostly from graft donor cells, taken 180 days after TCRalphabeta/CD19-depleted stem cell transplant. The TCR originated in a female patient younger than 10 who had a stem cell transplant for aplastic anemia, so the T cells may come from the graft donor. V usage is TRBV11-3 and J usage is TRBJ2-5; D possibly uses TRBD1 or TRBD2 (6 bases each). CDR3 sequence: CASSNGGLLQETQYF. In DNA form, the CDR3 reads TGTGCCAGCAGCAATGGGGGGCTACTCCAAGAGACCCAGTACTTC.